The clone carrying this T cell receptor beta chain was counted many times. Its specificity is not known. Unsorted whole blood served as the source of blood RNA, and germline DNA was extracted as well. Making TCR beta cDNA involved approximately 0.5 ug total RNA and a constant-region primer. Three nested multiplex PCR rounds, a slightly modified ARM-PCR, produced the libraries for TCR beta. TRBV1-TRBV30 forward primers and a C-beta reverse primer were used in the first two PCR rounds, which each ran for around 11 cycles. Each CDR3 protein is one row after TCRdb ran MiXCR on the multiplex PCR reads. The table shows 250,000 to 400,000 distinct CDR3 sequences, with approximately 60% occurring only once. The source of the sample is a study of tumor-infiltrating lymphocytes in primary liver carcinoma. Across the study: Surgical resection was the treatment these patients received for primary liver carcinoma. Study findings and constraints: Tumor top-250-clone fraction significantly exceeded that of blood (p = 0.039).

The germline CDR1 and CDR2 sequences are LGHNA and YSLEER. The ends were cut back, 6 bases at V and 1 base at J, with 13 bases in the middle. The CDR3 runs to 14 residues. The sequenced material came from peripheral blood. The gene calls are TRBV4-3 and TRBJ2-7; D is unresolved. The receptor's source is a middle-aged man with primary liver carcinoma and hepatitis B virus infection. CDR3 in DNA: TGCGCCAGCAGTCATTTGCCAGCATCCTACGAGCAGTACTTC. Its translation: CASSHLPASYEQYF.